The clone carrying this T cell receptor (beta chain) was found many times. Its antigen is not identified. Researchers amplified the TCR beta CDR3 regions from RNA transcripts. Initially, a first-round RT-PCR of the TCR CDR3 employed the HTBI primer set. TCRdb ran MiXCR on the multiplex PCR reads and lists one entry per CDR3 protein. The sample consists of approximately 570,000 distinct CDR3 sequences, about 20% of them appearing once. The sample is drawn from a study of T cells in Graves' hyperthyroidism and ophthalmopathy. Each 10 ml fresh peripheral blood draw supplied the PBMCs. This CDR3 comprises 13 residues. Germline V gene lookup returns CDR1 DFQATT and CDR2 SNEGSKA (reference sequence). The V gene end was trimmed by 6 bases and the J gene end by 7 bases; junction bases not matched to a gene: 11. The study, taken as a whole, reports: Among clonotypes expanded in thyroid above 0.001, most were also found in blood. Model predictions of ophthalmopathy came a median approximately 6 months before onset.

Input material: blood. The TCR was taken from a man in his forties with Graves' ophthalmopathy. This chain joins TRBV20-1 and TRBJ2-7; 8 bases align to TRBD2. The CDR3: CSAPRGARWEQYF. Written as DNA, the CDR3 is TGCAGTGCACCGCGGGGGGCGCGTTGGGAGCAGTACTTC.